In this sample, the clone carrying this TCR beta chain turned up many times. Its antigen is as yet unknown. TCRdb re-called the RT-PCR reads through MiXCR, storing one row per CDR3 protein. The sample consists of about 570,000 distinct CDR3 sequences, about 11% of them appearing once. The CDR3 is 11 residues long. Between the trimmed V and J ends, which lost 1 base and 5 bases, there was a span of 1 base. The germline V gene has CDR1 SGHVS and CDR2 FQNEAQ. The data were taken from a study of response to subunit inactivated influenza vaccine. Overall study results and limits: Each seasonal influenza vaccination, the authors suggested, recruits few new T cells.

Separately, the same data were catalogued under a study of T cells expressing NK-cell markers. In that study: The TCR beta cDNA came from 5'RACE template switching with UMIs. Sequenced donors, eight in total, included seven who were HCMV-seropositive and one who was seronegative. These clonotypes, the leaders elsewhere, also led the CD3+CD56-NKG2C+ fraction in a few donors.

Sequenced material: PBMCs from blood, taken on the day of vaccination. The V and J genes are TRBV7-8 and TRBJ2-3, with D unresolved. This clonotype originated in a man aged 50-59 years who received an inactivated influenza vaccine. For the CDR3, the DNA is TGTGCCAGCAGCTTAGTAGATACGCAGTATTTT. Translating it yields CASSLVDTQYF.